Following are 23 T cell receptor beta chains from one sample sequenced in a study of OX40 agonist ivuxolimab in advanced cancers. The data were produced by immunoSEQ multiplex PCR, yet TCRdb's version contains in-frame clones alone and is incomplete. There are about 79,000 clones in the sample; 85% to 95% occur only once, and more than 9.5% lies in the top ten. Source: CD4+ or CD8+ T cells sorted from blood, taken in a trial of the OX40 agonist ivuxolimab. These receptors all come from an adult with an advanced solid tumor such as melanoma, head and neck, liver or kidney cancer.

The gene calls are TRBV4-1 and TRBJ1-5; 7 nucleotides match TRBD1. Germline CDR1 MGHRA, CDR2 YSYEKL. V dropped 8 bases and J dropped 0; count of bases not matched to a gene: 1. The CDR3 runs 13 residues. The CDR3 here is CASGDSSNQPQHF. The CDR3 bases are TGCGCCAGCGGGGACAGTAGCAATCAGCCCCAGCATTTT.

The J gene is TRBJ2-3, the V gene TRBV10-3; 8 bases match TRBD2. The CDR3 runs 16 residues. The V gene end was trimmed by 3 bases and the J gene end by 0 bases; junction bases not matched to a gene: 5. Germline V gene sequence: CDR1 ENHRY, CDR2 SYGVKD. CDR3: CAISDARGASTDTQYF. The CDR3 nucleotides read TGTGCCATCAGTGATGCGCGGGGGGCGAGCACAGATACGCAGTATTTT.

The V call is TRBV5-4, the J call TRBJ1-1; D is undetermined. Deletions cut 0 bases from V and 8 bases from J, with 11 bases between. The CDR3 totals 13 residues. The germline gives CDR1 SGHNT, CDR2 YYREEE (reference sequence). The CDR3 DNA sequence: TGTGCCAGCAGCTTGGGCAGCCTAGGGGAAGCTTTCTTT. Translation: CASSLGSLGEAFF.

This sequence joins TRBV9 and TRBJ2-1; the match to TRBD2 covers 9 bases. The length of the CDR3 is 16 residues. The J segment lost 4 bases and the V segment lost 0 bases, leaving 5 bases of the junction unmatched. CDR1 is SGDLS and CDR2 is YYNGEE in the germline V gene. CDR3 coding DNA: TGTGCCAGCAGCGTAGGCCTGGCGGGGGGGTACAATGAGCAGTTCTTC. Residues: CASSVGLAGGYNEQFF.

The V gene is TRBV7-3, the J gene TRBJ2-6, with TRBD1 as a possible D gene (5 bases). The CDR3 has 20 residues. The V end was cut by 5 bases, the J end by 3 bases, with 26 bases between. Germline CDR1 SGHTA, CDR2 FQGTGA. CDR3 sequence: CASSPRILGRDSIGANVLTF. The DNA of the CDR3 is TGTGCCAGCAGCCCCCGAATTTTGGGCAGGGATTCGATTGGGGCCAACGTCCTGACTTTC.

V usage is TRBV15 and J usage is TRBJ2-5; a weak D match, TRBD1 (5 bases). V lost 0 bases and J lost 5, with 16 bases in between. The germline V gene encodes CDR1 LNHNV and CDR2 YYDKDF (reference sequence). The CDR3 is 16 amino acids. The DNA for the CDR3 is TGTGCCACCAGCAGAGATGCCTGGGCAGGGCAGGAGACCCAGTACTTC. Translated, it gives CATSRDAWAGQETQYF. Full variable domain (remainder filled in from reference TRBV15 and TRBJ2-5): DAMVIQNPRYQVTQFGKPVTLSCSQTLNHNVMYWYQQKSSQAPKLLFHYYDKDFNNEADTPDNFQSRRPNTSFCFLDIRSPGLGDTAMYLCATSRDAWAGQETQYFGPGTRLLVL.

Here the CDR3 reads CASSFDRTYEQYF. The CDR3 bases are TGTGCCAGCAGTTTTGACAGAACCTACGAGCAGTACTTC. This rearrangement joins TRBV27 to TRBJ2-7, with a tentative D call TRBD1 (5 bases). The CDR3 is 13 residues long. Germline CDR1 MNHEY, CDR2 SMNVEV (reference sequence). With 3 bases removed from V and 2 bases from J, the gap between germline ends came to 8 bases.

The chain recombines TRBV7-2 with TRBJ2-7, with TRBD1 matching 7 bases. The CDR3 totals 15 residues. V gave up 7 bases and J gave up 1 base; unmatched junction bases: 10. CDR1 and CDR2 from the germline V gene are SGHTA and FQGNSA. CDR3 sequence reads: CASNSRDRISYEQYF. The CDR3 DNA follows: TGTGCCAGCAATAGCAGGGACAGAATATCCTACGAGCAGTACTTC.

V gene TRBV12-5 combines with J gene TRBJ1-1; D is possibly TRBD1 (5 bases). The CDR3 is 15 amino acids. The germline V gene encodes CDR1 LGHNT and CDR2 FRNRAP. Trimming pared 2 bases from V and 2 bases from J, leaving 12 bases between. The CDR3 DNA follows: TGTGCTAGTGGTTTGTCGAGAGGGGATAACACTGAAGCTTTCTTT. Translating gives CASGLSRGDNTEAFF.

The genes are TRBV27 and TRBJ2-7; TRBD1 agrees at 7 bases. V shed 4 bases and J 2 bases; nucleotides not matched to a gene: 8. CDR1 MNHEY and CDR2 SMNVEV come from the germline V gene (reference sequence). The CDR3 spans 15 residues. Here the CDR3 reads CASSYRQGGPYEQYF. The CDR3 nucleotides read TGTGCCAGCAGTTATCGACAGGGCGGACCCTACGAGCAGTACTTC.

The V gene is TRBV5-1, the J gene TRBJ2-7; D unclear. V shed 4 bases and J shed 3 bases, with 20 bases lying between them. Germline CDR1 reads SGHRS; CDR2 reads YFSETQ. The CDR3 contains 16 residues. Written as DNA, the CDR3 is TGCGCCAGCAGCCCGTCAACCCTGGAGCCGCTCTACGAGCAGTACTTC. It specifies CASSPSTLEPLYEQYF.

The gene calls are TRBV29-1 and TRBJ1-2, with D uncertain. The CDR3 contains 12 residues. The V and J ends lost 6 bases and 4 bases respectively, with 12 bases between them. CDR1 and CDR2 from the germline V gene are SQVTM and ANQGSEA. CDR3 sequence reads: CSVPPGGYGYTF. DNA for the CDR3: TGCAGCGTCCCCCCGGGAGGCTATGGCTACACCTTC.

The V call is TRBV11-2, the J call TRBJ2-7; D remains ambiguous. Trimming left V 6 bases short and J 3 bases short, with 9 bases between. Germline V gene data show CDR1 as SGHAT and CDR2 as FQNNGV. There are 12 residues in the CDR3. The CDR3 bases are TGTGCCAGCAGTCCAGAGAGCTACGAGCAGTACTTC. As protein: CASSPESYEQYF.

This rearrangement joins TRBV5-4 to TRBJ1-3; D is unresolved. This CDR3 spans 17 amino acids. V lost 4 bases and J 0 bases, leaving 17 bases between the germline ends. The germline V gene has CDR1 SGHNT and CDR2 YYREEE (reference sequence). In nucleotides, the CDR3 is TGTGCCAGCAGCGTCGACCTTTCGGGCAGCTCTGGAAACACCATATATTTT. Amino acid sequence: CASSVDLSGSSGNTIYF.

The chain recombines TRBV12-5 with TRBJ1-3; unclear D gene. The CDR3 covers 16 residues. Trimming stripped 2 bases from V and 0 bases from J, with 11 bases between. Germline V gene sequence: CDR1 LGHNT, CDR2 FRNRAP. The CDR3 DNA reads as TGTGCTAGTGGTTTGATGCTCGGGGACTCTGGAAACACCATATATTTT. Protein sequence: CASGLMLGDSGNTIYF.

The chain is built from TRBV7-6 and TRBJ2-6, with D perhaps TRBD1 (5 bases). Per the germline V gene, CDR1 is SGHVS and CDR2 is FNYEAQ. The CDR3 covers 19 residues. Between the trimmed V and J ends, which lost 1 base and 0 bases, there was a span of 16 bases. The CDR3 DNA sequence: TGTGCCAGCAGCTTAGGTCTGAGTCCTCAGGGCTCTGGGGCCAACGTCCTGACTTTC. It specifies CASSLGLSPQGSGANVLTF.

The chain joins TRBV15 to TRBJ1-5; D may be TRBD1 (5 bases). The CDR3 totals 13 residues. Germline V gives CDR1 LNHNV, CDR2 YYDKDF (reference sequence). Trimming left V 6 bases short and J 4 bases short, with 10 bases between. The CDR3 DNA reads as TGTGCCACCAGTCCGGGACTAAATCAGCCCCAGCATTTT. It encodes CATSPGLNQPQHF.

This clone was detected only a few times. The chain couples TRBV19 to TRBJ1-4; no clear D. Trimming pared 7 bases from V and 5 bases from J, leaving 17 bases between. Germline V gene sequence: CDR1 LNHDA, CDR2 SQIVND (reference sequence). The CDR3 totals 15 residues. For the CDR3, the DNA is TGTGCCAGTAATTCGTACCCCAACGTCAATGAAAAACTGTTTTTT. Residues: CASNSYPNVNEKLFF.

This rearrangement joins TRBV10-1 to TRBJ1-1; 8 nucleotides agree with TRBD1. Germline CDR1 is WNHNN and CDR2 is SYGVQD (reference sequence). The junction had 12 bases not matched to a gene; V was cut back by 4 bases and J by 5 bases. The CDR3 totals 16 residues. CDR3: CASSGTGRVPRTEAFF. CDR3 nucleotide sequence: TGCGCCAGCAGTGGGACAGGGAGAGTGCCAAGGACTGAAGCTTTCTTT.

The V and J genes are TRBV5-4 and TRBJ2-2, with D possibly being TRBD2 (5 bases). Per germline, CDR1 SGHNT and CDR2 YYREEE (reference sequence). The V gene lost 1 base and the J gene lost 5 bases, with 9 bases spanning the gap. The CDR3 is 14 amino acids. The CDR3 bases are TGTGCCAGCAGCTTGATCAGAGGGACCGGGGAGCTGTTTTTT. This translates into CASSLIRGTGELFF.

About this clone: Other DNA variants within this sample encode the same CDR3. The chain combines TRBV9 with TRBJ2-1; TRBD2 aligns across 7 bases. CDR1 SGDLS and CDR2 YYNGEE come from the germline V gene. V lost 0 bases and J lost 0; bases outside the gene matches: 0. The CDR3 sequence is 15 residues long. CDR3 sequence (DNA): TGTGCCAGCAGCGTAGGCGGGGGCTCCTACAATGAGCAGTTCTTC. It translates to CASSVGGGSYNEQFF.

The chain recombines TRBV14 with TRBJ2-7; 8 nucleotides line up with TRBD1. Unmatched junction bases numbered 4, after V lost 1 base and J lost 5 bases. The CDR3 consists of 14 residues. The germline V gene encodes CDR1 SGHDN and CDR2 FVKESK. As DNA, the CDR3 is TGTGCCAGCAGCCAAGTCCCAGGGGGCGACGAGCAGTACTTC. This translates into CASSQVPGGDEQYF.

The V gene is TRBV7-8, the J gene TRBJ2-2; the match to TRBD2 covers 10 bases. The CDR3 has 19 amino acids. Trimming took 5 bases from V and 5 from J; bases not matched to a gene: 17. From germline, CDR1 is SGHVS and CDR2 FQNEAQ. The CDR3 DNA reads as TGTGCCAGCAGCCTCCCGGGACTAGCGACCCCCTCGCTGACCGGGGAGCTGTTTTTT. Translation: CASSLPGLATPSLTGELFF.